The clone carrying this TCR beta chain was counted at least ten times. The antigen is unknown. Using its own MiXCR run on the PCR reads, TCRdb lists one record per CDR3 protein. The repertoire holds hundreds of thousands of distinct CDR3 sequences, with 20% as singletons. The sample is drawn from a study of molecular identifiers for immune sequencing clone quantification. Study conclusions and caveats: Highly expanded clones may be undercounted when identical TCR molecules share barcodes.

Source material: naive CD8+ T cells from blood, with Jurkat cell RNA spiked in. The subset: FACS-sorted CD8+CD4-CCR7+CD45RA+ naive T cells. This receptor was identified in a human donor in good health. Some libraries in this study had Jurkat cell RNA spiked in.

The CDR3 DNA reads as TGCGCCAGCAGCCAAGATCTAGGAGGGCCGAATGAAGCTTTCTTT. It yields the protein CASSQDLGGPNEAFF. This chain joins TRBV4-3 and TRBJ1-1; no firm D call. V lost 0 bases, J lost 7 bases, and 15 bases lay in between. The CDR3 is 15 residues long. The V gene's germline CDR1 is LGHNA and CDR2 YSLEER.